These T cell receptor beta chains were read from a single sample in a study of identical twins. A single record per CDR3 protein comes from TCRdb applying MiXCR to the 5' RACE reads. Of 200,000 to 250,000 distinct CDR3 sequences detected, over 5% appear once; the ten largest clones hold 13% to 15%. The sample was also reused in another study, on T cells expressing NK-cell markers.

The source material was CD8+ T cells sorted from blood. The receptors were sampled from a woman between 18 and 29 years old in good health. Both conserved end residues are part of each CDR3. The order of the fields is V gene, D gene, J gene, CDR3 protein. The D gene is left open where the match is weak.

>TRBV29-1|.|TRBJ1-2
CSVGDQYGYTF
>TRBV15|TRBD2|TRBJ2-5
CATSLRLAGIETQYF
>TRBV29-1|TRBD2|TRBJ2-3
CSVAGTSGGISTDTQYF
>TRBV20-1|.|TRBJ2-7
CSASEGFEQYF
>TRBV19|.|TRBJ2-7
CASSTGRFPEQYF
>TRBV3-1|.|TRBJ2-7
CASSQGLARSYEQYF
>TRBV7-8|TRBD1|TRBJ2-6
CASSSGQYRSGANVLTF
>TRBV25-1|.|TRBJ2-3
CASSGTPDRSTDTQYF
>TRBV20-1|TRBD2|TRBJ2-7
CSARILAGESYEQYF
>TRBV7-2|TRBD2|TRBJ2-2
CASSFGTSGRVGGELFF
>TRBV6-6|.|TRBJ2-7
CASSYSTISEQYF
>TRBV6-1|TRBD1|TRBJ1-5
CASSDWAGGLNQPQHF
>TRBV4-1|.|TRBJ1-2
CASSQDLTYGYTF
>TRBV24-1|.|TRBJ2-1
CATQDQYNEQFF
>TRBV24-1|TRBD2|TRBJ2-1
CATSDIGAGRDNEQFF
>TRBV19|TRBD1|TRBJ2-2
CASSGSGGPRELFF
>TRBV7-9|TRBD2|TRBJ2-3
CASSYLRGDLSTDTQYF
>TRBV7-9|.|TRBJ2-4
CASSLAYGMDIQYF
>TRBV4-3|.|TRBJ1-1
CASSLGMAVQAFF
>TRBV5-1|.|TRBJ1-1
CASSYAMNTEAFF
>TRBV12-3/TRBV12-4|TRBD2|TRBJ2-1
CASSQGLASSYNEQFF
>TRBV7-9|TRBD2|TRBJ2-1
CASSFLSGGEDEQFF
>TRBV19|.|TRBJ1-1
CASSIGRGAEAFF
>TRBV6-5|.|TRBJ1-1
CASSHGGTEAFF
>TRBV11-2|.|TRBJ1-5
CASSLGDAQPQHF
>TRBV13|.|TRBJ2-3
CAINDERNTDTQYF
>TRBV12-3/TRBV12-4|.|TRBJ2-4
CASTTGDSLAKNIQYF
>TRBV7-9|.|TRBJ2-1
CASSLEANEQFF
>TRBV7-9|.|TRBJ1-1
CASSLGAVEAFF
>TRBV6-5|TRBD2|TRBJ2-5
CASSYLRTGGAQETQYF
>TRBV11-3|.|TRBJ2-7
CASSRPTGPYEQYF
>TRBV4-1|.|TRBJ2-1
CASSLQDNEQFF
>TRBV29-1|.|TRBJ1-2
CSVPPTVPRRGYTF
>TRBV25-1|.|TRBJ2-1
CASENSGRGEQFF
>TRBV7-9|.|TRBJ2-1
CASGRPNNEQFF
>TRBV2|.|TRBJ2-7
CASSDREGSYEQYF
>TRBV3-1|TRBD2|TRBJ2-1
CASSQGGAGGSYNEQFF
>TRBV12-3/TRBV12-4|.|TRBJ1-5
CASSLLPGYQPQHF
>TRBV5-1|.|TRBJ1-1
CASSLERGPEAFF
>TRBV18|.|TRBJ1-2
CASSPQIVYGYTF
>TRBV5-6|.|TRBJ2-1
CASSPGPAEQFF